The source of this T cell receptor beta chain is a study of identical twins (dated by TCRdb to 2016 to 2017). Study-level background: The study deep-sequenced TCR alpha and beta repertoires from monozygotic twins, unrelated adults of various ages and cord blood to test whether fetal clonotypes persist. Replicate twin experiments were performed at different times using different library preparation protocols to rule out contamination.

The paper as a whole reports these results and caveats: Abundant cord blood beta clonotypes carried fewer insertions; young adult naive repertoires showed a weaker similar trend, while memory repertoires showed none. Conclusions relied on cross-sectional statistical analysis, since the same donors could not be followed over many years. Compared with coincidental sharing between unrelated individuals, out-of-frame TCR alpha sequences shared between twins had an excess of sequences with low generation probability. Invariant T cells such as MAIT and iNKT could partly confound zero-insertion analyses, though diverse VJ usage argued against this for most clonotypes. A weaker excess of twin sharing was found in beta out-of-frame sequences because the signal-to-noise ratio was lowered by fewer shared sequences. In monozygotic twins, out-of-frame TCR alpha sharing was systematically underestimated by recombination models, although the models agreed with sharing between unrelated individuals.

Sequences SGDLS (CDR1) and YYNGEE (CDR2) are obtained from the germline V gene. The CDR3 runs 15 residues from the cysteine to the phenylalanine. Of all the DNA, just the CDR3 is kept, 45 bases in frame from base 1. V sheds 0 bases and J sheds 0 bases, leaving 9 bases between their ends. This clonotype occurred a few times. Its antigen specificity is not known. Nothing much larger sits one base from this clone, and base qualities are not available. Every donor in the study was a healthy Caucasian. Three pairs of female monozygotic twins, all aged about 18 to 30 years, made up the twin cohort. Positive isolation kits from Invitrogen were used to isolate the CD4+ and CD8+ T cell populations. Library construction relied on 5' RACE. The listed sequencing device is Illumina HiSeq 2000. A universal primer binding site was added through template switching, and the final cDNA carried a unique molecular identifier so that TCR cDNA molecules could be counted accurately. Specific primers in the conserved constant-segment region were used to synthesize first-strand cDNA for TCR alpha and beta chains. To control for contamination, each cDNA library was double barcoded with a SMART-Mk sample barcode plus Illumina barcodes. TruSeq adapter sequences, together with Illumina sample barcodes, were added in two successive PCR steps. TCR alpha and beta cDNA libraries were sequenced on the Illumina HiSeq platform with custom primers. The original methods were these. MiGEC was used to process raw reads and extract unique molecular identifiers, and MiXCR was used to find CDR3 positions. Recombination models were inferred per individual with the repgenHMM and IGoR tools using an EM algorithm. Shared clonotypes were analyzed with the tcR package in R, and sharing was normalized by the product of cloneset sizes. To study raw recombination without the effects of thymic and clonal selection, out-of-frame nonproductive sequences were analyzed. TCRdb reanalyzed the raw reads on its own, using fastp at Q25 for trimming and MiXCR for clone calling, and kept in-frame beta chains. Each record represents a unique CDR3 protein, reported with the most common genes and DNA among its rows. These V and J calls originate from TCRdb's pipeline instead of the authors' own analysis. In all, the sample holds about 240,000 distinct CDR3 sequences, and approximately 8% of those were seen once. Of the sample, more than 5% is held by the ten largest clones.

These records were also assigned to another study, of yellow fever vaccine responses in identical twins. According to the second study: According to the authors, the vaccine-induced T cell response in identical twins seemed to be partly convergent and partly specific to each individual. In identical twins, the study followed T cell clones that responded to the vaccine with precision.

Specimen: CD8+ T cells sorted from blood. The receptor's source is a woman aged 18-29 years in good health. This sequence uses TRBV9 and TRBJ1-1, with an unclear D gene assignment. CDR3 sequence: CASSVEQRVNTEAFF. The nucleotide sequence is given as TGTGCCAGCAGCGTAGAGCAGAGGGTGAACACTGAAGCTTTCTTT.